Presented here are 11 T cell receptor beta chains from one specimen sequenced in a study of beta chain features in type 1 diabetes (dated by TCRdb to the late 2010s). General study outcomes and caveats: A moderate but significant shortening of TCRB CDR3 length was observed in type 1 diabetes patients in all four CD4+ subsets.

For these receptors, no antigen is known. The library was produced with the immunoSEQ multiplex PCR assay. The entire isolated RNA was reverse transcribed using the High Capacity cDNA Reverse Transcription Kit, and thus expressed TCRB transcripts were sequenced. TCRdb mirrors the immuneACCESS table, restricted to in-frame sequences. Some clones are absent from its copies; in checked studies, under half trace to an unresolved V gene, and the reason for the others is unknown. For this sample there are a few hundred thousand clones; around 13% appear just once. Jointly, the top ten make up approximately 0.02% of the sample. The sequenced sample was naive CD4+ T cells from blood. The sample's cell subset or site label, decoded: true naive CD4+ T cells. The receptors originated from a man aged 25 to 40 with type 1 diabetes.

This chain uses TRBV19 with TRBJ1-2, with 8 bases matching TRBD1. V shed 10 bases, J shed 6 bases, and the junction held 4 bases outside the gene matches. Germline V gene data show CDR1 as LNHDA and CDR2 as SQIVND (reference sequence). CDR3 size: 11 residues. The CDR3 DNA is TGTGCCACCGCGACAGGGGATGGCTACACCTTC. It codes for CATATGDGYTF.

This clone occurred a few times. The chain carries TRBV5-4 and TRBJ2-1; TRBD2 is a possible D gene (6 bases). The V gene's germline CDR1 is SGHNT and CDR2 YYREEE (reference sequence). The ends were cut back, 4 bases at V and 6 bases at J, with 14 bases in the middle. The CDR3 sequence is 14 residues long. The CDR3 spells CASSPQTSSNEQFF. CDR3 nucleotides: TGTGCCAGCAGCCCTCAGACTAGTAGCAATGAGCAGTTCTTC.

This clone was recorded a few times. The rearrangement uses TRBV7-2 and TRBJ2-3; D gene ambiguous. CDR3 length: 15 residues. V was trimmed by 2 bases and J by 4 bases, leaving 13 bases between them. Germline CDR1 SGHTA, CDR2 FQGNSA. Here the CDR3 reads CASSLFPTRADTQYF. The CDR3 nucleotides read TGTGCCAGCAGCTTATTTCCGACACGAGCAGATACGCAGTATTTT.

This clone occurred a few times. The chain combines TRBV4-1 with TRBJ2-7; 13 nucleotides align to TRBD2. The CDR3 totals 16 residues. With V trimmed by 1 base and J by 6 bases, 6 bases remained unmatched. Germline CDR1 and CDR2: MGHRA and YSYEKL. The DNA of the CDR3 is TGCGCCAGCAGCCAAGTAACTAGCGGGGGGGACAGCGAGCAGTACTTC. It encodes CASSQVTSGGDSEQYF.

The chain employs TRBV7-9 and TRBJ1-1; a weak D match, TRBD1 (6 bases). This CDR3 has 15 residues. Between the trimmed V and J ends, which lost 2 bases and 6 bases, there was a span of 16 bases. Per the germline V gene, CDR1 is SEHNR and CDR2 is FQNEAQ (reference sequence). Written as DNA, the CDR3 is TGTGCCAGCAGCTTAATGTCAGGGGTCGAGGCTGAAGCTTTCTTT. Its translation is CASSLMSGVEAEAFF.

This clone was counted only a few times. This rearrangement joins TRBV20-1 to TRBJ1-2; no clear D. Germline values: CDR1 DFQATT, CDR2 SNEGSKA (reference sequence). CDR3 size: 11 residues. The germline V and J ends were trimmed by 6 bases and 5 bases, with 10 bases remaining between them. The CDR3 DNA is TGCAGTGCGCCGGTTGAGTATGGCTACACCTTC. This sequence encodes CSAPVEYGYTF.

The chain combines TRBV19 with TRBJ2-1; 14 bases match TRBD2. This CDR3 is 18 amino acids long. The germline V gene has CDR1 LNHDA and CDR2 SQIVND (reference sequence). V dropped 3 bases and J dropped 1; count of bases not matched to a gene: 5. Here the CDR3 DNA reads TGTGCCAGTAGTATTCGACTAGCGGGAGGGCAGTCCTACAATGAGCAGTTCTTC. It specifies CASSIRLAGGQSYNEQFF.

This clone was picked up many times. The chain employs TRBV29-1 and TRBJ1-1; a weak D match, TRBD1 (5 bases). V was clipped by 4 bases and J by 1 base, with 7 bases between them. CDR3 length: 12 amino acids. Germline V gene sequence: CDR1 SQVTM, CDR2 ANQGSEA. The CDR3 reads CSVGRANTEAFF. In DNA form, the CDR3 reads TGCAGCGTTGGCAGGGCGAACACTGAAGCTTTCTTT.

This clone occurred a few times. Here the CDR3 reads CASSKTSGEIEQYF. The CDR3 nucleotides are TGTGCCAGTAGTAAGACTAGCGGGGAAATCGAGCAGTACTTC. The chain uses TRBV19 and TRBJ2-7, with 11 bases aligning to TRBD2. The CDR3 length is 14 residues. With V trimmed by 4 bases and J by 6 bases, 5 bases remained unmatched. Looked up from germline, CDR1 is LNHDA and CDR2 is SQIVND (reference sequence).

This sequence joins TRBV27 and TRBJ2-1; TRBD2 matches at 7 bases. CDR1 MNHEY and CDR2 SMNVEV come from the germline V gene (reference sequence). Germline trimming cut 2 bases from V and 8 bases from J; bases unmatched to any gene: 6. The length of the CDR3 is 14 residues. The CDR3 here is CASSLGGRGDEQFF. CDR3 in DNA: TGTGCCAGCAGTTTAGGCGGGAGAGGGGATGAGCAGTTCTTC.

V usage is TRBV5-8 and J usage is TRBJ2-1; D unclear. This CDR3 has 12 amino acids. Germline V gene lookup returns CDR1 SGHTS and CDR2 YDEGEE. V lost 4 bases and J 2 bases, leaving 4 bases between the germline ends. The CDR3 is CASSTPYNEQFF. CDR3 sequence (DNA): TGTGCCAGCAGCACACCCTACAATGAGCAGTTCTTC.